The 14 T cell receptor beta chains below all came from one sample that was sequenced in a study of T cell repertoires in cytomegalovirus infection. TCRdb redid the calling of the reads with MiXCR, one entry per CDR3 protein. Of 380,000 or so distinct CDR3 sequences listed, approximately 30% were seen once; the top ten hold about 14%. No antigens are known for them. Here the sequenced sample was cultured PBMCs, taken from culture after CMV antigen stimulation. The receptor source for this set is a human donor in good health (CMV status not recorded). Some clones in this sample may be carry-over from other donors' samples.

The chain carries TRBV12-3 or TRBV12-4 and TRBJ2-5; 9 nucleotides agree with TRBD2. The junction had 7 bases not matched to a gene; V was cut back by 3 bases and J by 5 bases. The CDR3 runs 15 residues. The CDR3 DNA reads TGTGCCAGCAGTTTTGGTAGCGGGAGAGGGGAGACCCAGTACTTC. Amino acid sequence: CASSFGSGRGETQYF.

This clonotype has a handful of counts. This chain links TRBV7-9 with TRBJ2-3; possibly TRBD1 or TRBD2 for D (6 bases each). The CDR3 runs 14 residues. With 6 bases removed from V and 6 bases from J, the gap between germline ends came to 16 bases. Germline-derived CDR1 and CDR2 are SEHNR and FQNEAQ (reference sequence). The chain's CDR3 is CASSKTGGRDTQYF. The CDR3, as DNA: TGTGCCAGCAGTAAAACCGGGGGCCGGGATACGCAGTATTTT.

The CDR3 DNA follows: TGTGCCAGCAGCTTGCGACCGGGCACCGGGGAGCTGTTTTTT. As protein: CASSLRPGTGELFF. This rearrangement joins TRBV7-2 to TRBJ2-2, with D unclear. V was shortened by 3 bases and J by 4 bases, with 9 bases between the two germline ends. From germline, CDR1 is SGHTA and CDR2 FQGNSA. This CDR3 contains 14 residues.

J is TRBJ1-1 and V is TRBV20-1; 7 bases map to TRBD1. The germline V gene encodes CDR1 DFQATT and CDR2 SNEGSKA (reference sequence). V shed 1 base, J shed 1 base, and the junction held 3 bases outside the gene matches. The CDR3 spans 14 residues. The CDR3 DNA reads TGCAGTGCTAGAGCTGGGACAGCGAACACTGAAGCTTTCTTT. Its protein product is CSARAGTANTEAFF.

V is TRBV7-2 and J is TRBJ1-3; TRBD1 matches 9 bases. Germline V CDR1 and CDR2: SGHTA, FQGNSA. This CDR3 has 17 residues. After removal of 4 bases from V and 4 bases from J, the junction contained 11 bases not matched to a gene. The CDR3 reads CASSYQTGQGGGNTIYF. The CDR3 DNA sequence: TGTGCCAGCAGCTACCAAACGGGACAGGGCGGCGGAAACACCATATATTTT.

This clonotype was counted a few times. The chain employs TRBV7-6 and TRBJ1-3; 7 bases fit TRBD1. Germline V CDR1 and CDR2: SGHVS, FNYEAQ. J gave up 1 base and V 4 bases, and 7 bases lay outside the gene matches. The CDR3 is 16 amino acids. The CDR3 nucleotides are TGTGCCAGCAGCTCCGACAGGGAACCATCTGGAAACACCATATATTTT. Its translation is CASSSDREPSGNTIYF. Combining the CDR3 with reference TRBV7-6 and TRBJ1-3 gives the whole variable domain GAGVSQSPRYKVTKRGQDVALRCDPISGHVSLYWYRQALGQGPEFLTYFNYEAQQDKSGLPNDRFSAERPEGSISTLTIQRTEQRDSAMYRCASSSDREPSGNTIYFGEGSWLTVV.

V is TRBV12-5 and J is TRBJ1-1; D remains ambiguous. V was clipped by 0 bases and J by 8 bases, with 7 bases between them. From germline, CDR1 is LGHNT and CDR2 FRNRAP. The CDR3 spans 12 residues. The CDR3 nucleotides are TGTGCTAGTGGTTTGGTGCACCTGGAAGCTTTCTTT. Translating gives CASGLVHLEAFF. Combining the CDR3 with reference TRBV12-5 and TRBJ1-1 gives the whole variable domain DARVTQTPRHKVTEMGQEVTMRCQPILGHNTVFWYRQTMMQGLELLAYFRNRAPLDDSGMPKDRFSAEMPDATLATLKIQPSEPRDSAVYFCASGLVHLEAFFGQGTRLTVV.

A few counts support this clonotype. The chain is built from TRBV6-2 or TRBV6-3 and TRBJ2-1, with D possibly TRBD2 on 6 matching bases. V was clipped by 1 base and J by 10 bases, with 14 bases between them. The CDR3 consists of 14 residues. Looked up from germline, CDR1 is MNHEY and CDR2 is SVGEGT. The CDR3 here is CASSYLPRTKEQFF. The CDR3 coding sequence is TGTGCCAGCAGTTACTTACCTCGGACTAAAGAGCAGTTCTTC.

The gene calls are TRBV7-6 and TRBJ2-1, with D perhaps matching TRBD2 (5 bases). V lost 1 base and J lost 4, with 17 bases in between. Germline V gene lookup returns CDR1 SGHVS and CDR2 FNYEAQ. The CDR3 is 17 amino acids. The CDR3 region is CASSLDYTGGFYNEQFF. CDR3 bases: TGTGCCAGCAGCTTAGACTACACTGGCGGGTTTTACAATGAGCAGTTCTTC.

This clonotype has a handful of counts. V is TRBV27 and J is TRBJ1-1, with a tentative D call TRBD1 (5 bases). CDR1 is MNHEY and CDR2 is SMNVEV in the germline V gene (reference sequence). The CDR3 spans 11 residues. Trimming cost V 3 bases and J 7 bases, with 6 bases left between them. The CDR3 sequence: CASSFGGEAFF. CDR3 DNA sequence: TGTGCCAGCAGTTTTGGGGGTGAAGCTTTCTTT.

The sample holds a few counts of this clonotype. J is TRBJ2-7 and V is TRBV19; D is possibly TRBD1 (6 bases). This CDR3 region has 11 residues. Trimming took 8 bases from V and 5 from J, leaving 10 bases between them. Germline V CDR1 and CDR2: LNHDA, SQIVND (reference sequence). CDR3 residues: CASSHRDEQYF. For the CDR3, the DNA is TGTGCCAGTTCTCACAGGGACGAGCAGTACTTC.

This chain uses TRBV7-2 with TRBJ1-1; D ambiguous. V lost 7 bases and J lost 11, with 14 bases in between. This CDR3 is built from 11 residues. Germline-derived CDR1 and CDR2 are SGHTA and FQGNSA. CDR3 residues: CASTQDRGAFF. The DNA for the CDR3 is TGTGCCAGCACCCAGGACCGTGGCGCTTTCTTT. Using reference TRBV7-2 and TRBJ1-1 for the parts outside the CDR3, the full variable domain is GAGVSQSPSNKVTEKGKDVELRCDPISGHTALYWYRQSLGQGLEFLIYFQGNSAPDKSGLPSDRFSAERTGGSVSTLTIQRTQQEDSAVYLCASTQDRGAFFGQGTRLTVV.

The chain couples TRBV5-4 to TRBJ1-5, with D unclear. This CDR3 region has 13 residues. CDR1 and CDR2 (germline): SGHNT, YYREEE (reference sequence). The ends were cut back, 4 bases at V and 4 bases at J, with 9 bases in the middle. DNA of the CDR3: TGTGCCAGCAGCGTCGAACCTAATCAGCCCCAGCATTTT. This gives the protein CASSVEPNQPQHF.

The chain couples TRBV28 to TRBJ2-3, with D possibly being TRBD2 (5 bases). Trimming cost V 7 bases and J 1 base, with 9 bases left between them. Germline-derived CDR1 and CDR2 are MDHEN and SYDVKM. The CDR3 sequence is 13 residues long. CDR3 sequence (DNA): TGTGCCAGCAATCCAGCGGGCACAGATACGCAGTATTTT. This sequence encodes CASNPAGTDTQYF.